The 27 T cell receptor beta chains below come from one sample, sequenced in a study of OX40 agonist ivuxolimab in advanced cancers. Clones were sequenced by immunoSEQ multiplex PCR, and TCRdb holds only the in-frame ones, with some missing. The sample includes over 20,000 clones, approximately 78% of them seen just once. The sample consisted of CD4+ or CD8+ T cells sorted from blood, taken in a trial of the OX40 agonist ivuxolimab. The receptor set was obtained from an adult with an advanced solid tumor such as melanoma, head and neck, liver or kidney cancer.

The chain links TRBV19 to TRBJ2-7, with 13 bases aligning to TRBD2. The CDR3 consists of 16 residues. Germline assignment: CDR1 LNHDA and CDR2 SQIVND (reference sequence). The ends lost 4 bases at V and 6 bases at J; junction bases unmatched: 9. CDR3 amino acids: CASSSSGLAGYGEQYF. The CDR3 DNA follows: TGTGCCAGTAGTAGTTCGGGACTAGCGGGGTATGGCGAGCAGTACTTC.

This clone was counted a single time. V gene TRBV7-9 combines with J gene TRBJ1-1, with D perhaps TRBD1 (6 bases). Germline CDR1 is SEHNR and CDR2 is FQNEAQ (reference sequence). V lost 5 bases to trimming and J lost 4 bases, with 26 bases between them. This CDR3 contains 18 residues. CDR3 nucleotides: TGTGCCAGCAGCCCCAACAGGGCGGAGGGGTCCTTGAGCACTGAAGCTTTCTTT. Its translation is CASSPNRAEGSLSTEAFF.

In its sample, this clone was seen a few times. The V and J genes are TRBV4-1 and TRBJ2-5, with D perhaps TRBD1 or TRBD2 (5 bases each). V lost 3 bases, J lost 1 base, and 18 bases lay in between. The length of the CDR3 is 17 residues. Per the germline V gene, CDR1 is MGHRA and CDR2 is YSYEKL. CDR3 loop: CASSHRPPGRFQETQYF. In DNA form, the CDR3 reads TGCGCCAGCAGCCATCGCCCTCCGGGACGGTTCCAAGAGACCCAGTACTTC.

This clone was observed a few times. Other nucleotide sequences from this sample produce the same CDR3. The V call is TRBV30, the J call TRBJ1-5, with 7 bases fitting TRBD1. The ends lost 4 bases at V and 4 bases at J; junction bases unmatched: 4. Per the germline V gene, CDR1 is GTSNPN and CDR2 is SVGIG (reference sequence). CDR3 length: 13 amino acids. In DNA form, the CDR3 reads TGTGCCTGGACAGGGGGAGGTAATCAGCCCCAGCATTTT. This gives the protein CAWTGGGNQPQHF.

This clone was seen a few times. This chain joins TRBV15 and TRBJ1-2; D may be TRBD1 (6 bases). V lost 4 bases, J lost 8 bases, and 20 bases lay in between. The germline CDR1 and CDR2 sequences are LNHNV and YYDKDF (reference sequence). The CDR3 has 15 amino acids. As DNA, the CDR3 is TGTGCCACCAGCACCTTGGGGGACACTGGTTTAGGCTACACCTTC. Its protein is CATSTLGDTGLGYTF.

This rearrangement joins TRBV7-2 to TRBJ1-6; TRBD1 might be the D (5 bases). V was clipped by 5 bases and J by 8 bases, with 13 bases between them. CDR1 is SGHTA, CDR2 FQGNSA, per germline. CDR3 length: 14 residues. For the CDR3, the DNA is TGTGCCAGCAGCCTACAGGAGGGGCATTCACCCCTCCACTTT. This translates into CASSLQEGHSPLHF.

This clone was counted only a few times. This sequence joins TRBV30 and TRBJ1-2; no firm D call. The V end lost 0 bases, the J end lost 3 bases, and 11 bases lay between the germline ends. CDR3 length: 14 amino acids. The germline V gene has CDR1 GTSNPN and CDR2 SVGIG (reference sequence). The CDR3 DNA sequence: TGTGCCTGGAGTGTGCCTGAGGAGGACTATGGCTACACCTTC. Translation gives CAWSVPEEDYGYTF.

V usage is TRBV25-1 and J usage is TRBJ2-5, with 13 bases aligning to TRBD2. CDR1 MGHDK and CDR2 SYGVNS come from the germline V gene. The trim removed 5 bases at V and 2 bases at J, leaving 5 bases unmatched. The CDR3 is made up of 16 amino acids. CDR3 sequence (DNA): TGTGCCAGCAGTCGGGGGGGACTAGCGGGGCAAGAGACCCAGTACTTC. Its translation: CASSRGGLAGQETQYF.

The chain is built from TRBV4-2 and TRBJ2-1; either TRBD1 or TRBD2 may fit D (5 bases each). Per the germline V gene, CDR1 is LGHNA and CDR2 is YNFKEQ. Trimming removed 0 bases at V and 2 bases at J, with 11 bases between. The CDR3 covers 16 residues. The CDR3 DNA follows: TGTGCCAGCAGCCAAGACGGGACCGCCGCCTACAATGAGCAGTTCTTC. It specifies CASSQDGTAAYNEQFF.

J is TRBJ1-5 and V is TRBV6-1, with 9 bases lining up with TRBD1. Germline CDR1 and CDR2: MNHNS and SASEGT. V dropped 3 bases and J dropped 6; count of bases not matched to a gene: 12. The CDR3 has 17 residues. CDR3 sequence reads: CASSDTGTGFESQPQHF. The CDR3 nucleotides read TGTGCCAGCAGTGACACCGGGACAGGGTTCGAAAGTCAGCCCCAGCATTTT.

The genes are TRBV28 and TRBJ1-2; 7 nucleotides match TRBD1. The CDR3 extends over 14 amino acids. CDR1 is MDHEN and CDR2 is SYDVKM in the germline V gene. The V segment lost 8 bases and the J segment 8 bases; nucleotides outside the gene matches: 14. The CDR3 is CASGKGTAKGGYTF. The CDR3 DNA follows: TGTGCCAGCGGGAAGGGGACAGCCAAAGGGGGCTACACCTTC.

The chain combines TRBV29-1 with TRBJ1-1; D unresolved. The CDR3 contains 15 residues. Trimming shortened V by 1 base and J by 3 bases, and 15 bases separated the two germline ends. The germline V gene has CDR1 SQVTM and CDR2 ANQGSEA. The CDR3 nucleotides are TGCAGCGTTGAAGGCGAGGGAGGGATCGACACTGAAGCTTTCTTT. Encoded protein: CSVEGEGGIDTEAFF.

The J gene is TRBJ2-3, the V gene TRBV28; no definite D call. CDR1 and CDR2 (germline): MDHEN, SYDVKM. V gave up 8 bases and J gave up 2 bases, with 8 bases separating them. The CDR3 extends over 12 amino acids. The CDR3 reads CASGSFTDTQYF. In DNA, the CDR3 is TGTGCCAGCGGGTCCTTCACAGATACGCAGTATTTT.

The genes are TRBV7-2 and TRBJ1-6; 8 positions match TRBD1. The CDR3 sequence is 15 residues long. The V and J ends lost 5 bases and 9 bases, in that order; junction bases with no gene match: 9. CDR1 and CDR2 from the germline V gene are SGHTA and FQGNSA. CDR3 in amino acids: CASSQDRAESSPLHF. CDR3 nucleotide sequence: TGTGCCAGCAGCCAGGACAGGGCCGAGAGTTCACCCCTCCACTTT.

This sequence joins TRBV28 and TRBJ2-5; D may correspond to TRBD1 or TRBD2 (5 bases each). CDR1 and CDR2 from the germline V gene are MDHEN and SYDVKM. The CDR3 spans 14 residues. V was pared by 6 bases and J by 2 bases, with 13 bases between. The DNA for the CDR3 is TGTGCCAGCAGCCAGGGAGCGGCACAAGAGACCCAGTACTTC. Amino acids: CASSQGAAQETQYF.

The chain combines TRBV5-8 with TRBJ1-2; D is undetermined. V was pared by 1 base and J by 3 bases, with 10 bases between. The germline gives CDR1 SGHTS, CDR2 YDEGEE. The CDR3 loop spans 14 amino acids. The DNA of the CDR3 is TGTGCCAGCAGCTTGAGGCCGTCTCACTATGGCTACACCTTC. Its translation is CASSLRPSHYGYTF.

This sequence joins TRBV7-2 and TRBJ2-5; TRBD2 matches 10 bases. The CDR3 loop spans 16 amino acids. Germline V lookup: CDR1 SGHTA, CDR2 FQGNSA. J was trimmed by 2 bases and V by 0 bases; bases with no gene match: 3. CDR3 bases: TGTGCCAGCAGCTTAGCGACAGCGGGGGGGCAAGAGACCCAGTACTTC. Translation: CASSLATAGGQETQYF.

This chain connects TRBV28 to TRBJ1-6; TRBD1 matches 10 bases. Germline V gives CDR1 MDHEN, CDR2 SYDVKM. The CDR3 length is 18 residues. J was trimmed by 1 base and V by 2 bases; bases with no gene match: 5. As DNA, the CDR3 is TGTGCCAGCAGTTTAGGGGGGACAGGGGTATCCTATAATTCACCCCTCCACTTT. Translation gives CASSLGGTGVSYNSPLHF.

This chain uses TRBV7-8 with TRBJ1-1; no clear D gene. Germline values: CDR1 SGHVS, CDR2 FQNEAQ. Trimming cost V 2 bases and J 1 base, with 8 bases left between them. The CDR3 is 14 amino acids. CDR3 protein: CASSLNPANTEAFF. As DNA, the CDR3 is TGTGCCAGCAGCTTAAATCCGGCGAACACTGAAGCTTTCTTT.

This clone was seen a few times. The CDR3 sequence is CASRPRDISYEQYF. The CDR3 region has the DNA TGTGCCAGCAGACCCCGGGACATCTCCTACGAGCAGTACTTC. This sequence joins TRBV28 and TRBJ2-7; possibly TRBD1 for D (6 bases). Germline V gene data show CDR1 as MDHEN and CDR2 as SYDVKM. The V end lost 6 bases, the J end lost 0 bases, and 12 bases lay between the germline ends. CDR3 length: 14 residues.

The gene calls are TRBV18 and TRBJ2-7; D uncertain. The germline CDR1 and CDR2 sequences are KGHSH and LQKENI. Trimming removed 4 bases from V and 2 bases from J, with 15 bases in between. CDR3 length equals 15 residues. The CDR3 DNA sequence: TGTGCCAGCTCACTCACGGAAGGCGGTACCTACGAGCAGTACTTC. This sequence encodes CASSLTEGGTYEQYF.

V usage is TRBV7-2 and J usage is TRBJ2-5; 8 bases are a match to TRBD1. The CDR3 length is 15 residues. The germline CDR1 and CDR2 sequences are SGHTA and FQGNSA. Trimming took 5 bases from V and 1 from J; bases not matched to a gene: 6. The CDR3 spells CASSREDRVQETQYF. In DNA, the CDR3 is TGTGCCAGCAGCCGCGAGGACAGGGTCCAAGAGACCCAGTACTTC. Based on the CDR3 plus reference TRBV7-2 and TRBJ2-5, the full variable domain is GAGVSQSPSNKVTEKGKDVELRCDPISGHTALYWYRQSLGQGLEFLIYFQGNSAPDKSGLPSDRFSAERTGGSVSTLTIQRTQQEDSAVYLCASSREDRVQETQYFGPGTRLLVL.

This chain's CDR3 is CASSPIFRTEGNTEAFF. CDR3 coding DNA: TGCGCCAGCAGCCCTATTTTTCGGACGGAAGGGAACACTGAAGCTTTCTTT. The V and J genes are TRBV5-1 and TRBJ1-1, with D unclear. The germline CDR1 and CDR2 sequences are SGHRS and YFSETQ. Trimming removed 4 bases from V and 1 base from J, with 20 bases in between. The CDR3 runs 17 residues.

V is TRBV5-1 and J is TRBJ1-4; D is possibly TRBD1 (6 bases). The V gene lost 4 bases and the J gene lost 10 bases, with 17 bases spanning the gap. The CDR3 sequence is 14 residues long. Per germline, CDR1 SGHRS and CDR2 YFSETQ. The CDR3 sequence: CASSPGQQSGKLFF. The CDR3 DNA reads TGCGCCAGCAGCCCCGGACAGCAAAGTGGAAAACTGTTTTTT.

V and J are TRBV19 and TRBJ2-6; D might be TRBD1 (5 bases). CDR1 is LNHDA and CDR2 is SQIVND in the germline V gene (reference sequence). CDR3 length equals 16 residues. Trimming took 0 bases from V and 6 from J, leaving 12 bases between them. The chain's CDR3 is CASSIDPRQLANVLTF. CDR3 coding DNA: TGTGCCAGTAGTATAGATCCCCGACAGCTGGCCAACGTCCTGACTTTC.

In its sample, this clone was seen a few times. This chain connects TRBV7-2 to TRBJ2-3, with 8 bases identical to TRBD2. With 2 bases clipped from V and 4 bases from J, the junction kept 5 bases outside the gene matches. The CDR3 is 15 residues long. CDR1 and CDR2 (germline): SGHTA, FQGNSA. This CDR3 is CASSLRGGGSDTQYF. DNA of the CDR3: TGTGCCAGCAGCTTAAGAGGCGGGGGGTCAGATACGCAGTATTTT.

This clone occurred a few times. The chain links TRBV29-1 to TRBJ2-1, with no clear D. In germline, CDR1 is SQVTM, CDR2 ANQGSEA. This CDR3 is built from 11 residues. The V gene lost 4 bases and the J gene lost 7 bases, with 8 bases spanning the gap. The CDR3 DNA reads TGCAGCGTTGCCAGCAGGAATGAGCAGTTCTTC. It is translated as CSVASRNEQFF.